This record concerns one T cell receptor beta chain sequence. Its antigen is currently unknown. The entry originates in a study of T cells expressing NK-cell markers. Study as a whole: The sequencing cohort of eight donors included seven HCMV-seropositive individuals and one seronegative individual. Study findings and constraints: Each of a handful of donors carried dominant NKG2C+ clonotypes accounting for roughly 1.0-7.5% of CD8+ T cells. Whether expanded NKG2C-expressing T cell clones recognize HCMV is unknown. The CD3+CD56-NKG2C+ fraction of a few donors was also led by these clonotypes.

The CDR3 spans 17 residues. Germline CDR1 and CDR2: MNHNS and SASEGT. TCRdb re-called the 5' RACE reads and gives one entry per CDR3 protein, without DNA. The specimen's table records under 35,000 distinct CDR3 sequences. The rearrangement uses TRBV6-1 and TRBJ1-1; without DNA, the TCRdb call of TRBD1 cannot be checked. The source of this sequence is a woman between 18 and 70 years old in good health. The sample consisted of blood T cells: a sorted CD56 or NKG2C T cell subset, CD4+ or CD8+ T cells, or bulk PBMC T cells (not recorded which). CDR3 protein: CASRTRDREKLNTEAFF.